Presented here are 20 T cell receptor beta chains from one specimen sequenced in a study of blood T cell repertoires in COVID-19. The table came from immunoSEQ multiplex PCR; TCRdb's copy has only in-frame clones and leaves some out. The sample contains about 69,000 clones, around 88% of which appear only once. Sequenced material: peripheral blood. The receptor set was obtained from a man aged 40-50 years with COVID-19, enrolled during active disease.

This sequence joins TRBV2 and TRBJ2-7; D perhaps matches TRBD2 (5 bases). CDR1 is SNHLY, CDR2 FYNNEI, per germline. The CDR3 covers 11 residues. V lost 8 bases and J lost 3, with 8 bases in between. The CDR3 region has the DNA TGTGCCAGCGGGGAGAGCTACGAGCAGTACTTC. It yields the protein CASGESYEQYF.

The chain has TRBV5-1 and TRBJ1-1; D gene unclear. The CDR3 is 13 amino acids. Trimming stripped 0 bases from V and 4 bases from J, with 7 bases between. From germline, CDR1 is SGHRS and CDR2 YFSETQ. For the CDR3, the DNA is TGCGCCAGCAGCTTGGCCACAACCACTGAAGCTTTCTTT. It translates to CASSLATTTEAFF. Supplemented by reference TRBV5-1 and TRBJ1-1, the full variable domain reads KAGVTQTPRYLIKTRGQQVTLSCSPISGHRSVSWYQQTPGQGLQFLFEYFSETQRNKGNFPGRFSGRQFSNSRSEMNVSTLELGDSALYLCASSLATTTEAFFGQGTRLTVV.

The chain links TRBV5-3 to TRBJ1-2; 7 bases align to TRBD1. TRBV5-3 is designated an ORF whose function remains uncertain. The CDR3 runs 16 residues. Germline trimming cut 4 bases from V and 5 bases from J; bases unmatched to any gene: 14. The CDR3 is CARSRNRGDYPYGYTF. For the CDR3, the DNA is TGTGCCAGAAGCAGAAACAGGGGAGACTACCCTTATGGCTACACCTTC.

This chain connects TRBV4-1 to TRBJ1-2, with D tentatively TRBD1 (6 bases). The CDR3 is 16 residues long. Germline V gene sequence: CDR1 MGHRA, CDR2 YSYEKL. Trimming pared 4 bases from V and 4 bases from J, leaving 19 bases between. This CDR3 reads CASSLPLQGRSYGYTF. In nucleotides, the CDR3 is TGCGCCAGCAGCCTCCCCCTACAGGGCCGTAGCTATGGCTACACCTTC.

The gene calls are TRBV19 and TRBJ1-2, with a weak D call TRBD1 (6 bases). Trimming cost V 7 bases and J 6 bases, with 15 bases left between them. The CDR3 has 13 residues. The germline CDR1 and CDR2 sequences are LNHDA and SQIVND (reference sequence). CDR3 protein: CASNRVEMDGYTF. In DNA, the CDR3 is TGTGCCAGTAACAGGGTTGAGATGGATGGCTACACCTTC.

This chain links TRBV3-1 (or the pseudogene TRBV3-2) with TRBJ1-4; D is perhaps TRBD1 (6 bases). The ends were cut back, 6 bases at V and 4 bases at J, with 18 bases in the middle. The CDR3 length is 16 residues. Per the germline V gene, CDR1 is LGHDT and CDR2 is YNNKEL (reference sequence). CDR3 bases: TGTGCCAGCAGTCCGACAAATTCAGGGGATAATGAAAAACTGTTTTTT. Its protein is CASSPTNSGDNEKLFF.

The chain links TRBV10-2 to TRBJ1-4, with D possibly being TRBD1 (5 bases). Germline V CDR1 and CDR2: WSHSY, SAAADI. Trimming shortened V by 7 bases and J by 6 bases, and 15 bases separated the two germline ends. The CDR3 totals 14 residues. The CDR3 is CASKVGGEYEKLFF. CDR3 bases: TGCGCCAGCAAGGTCGGGGGAGAGTATGAAAAACTGTTTTTT.

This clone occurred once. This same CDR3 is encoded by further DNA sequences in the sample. The CDR3 DNA reads TGCGCCAGCAGCTTGGGCGGCACAGATACGCAGTATTTT. Translation gives CASSLGGTDTQYF. This chain uses TRBV5-1 with TRBJ2-3, with D unclear. The CDR3 runs 13 residues. CDR1 is SGHRS and CDR2 is YFSETQ in the germline V gene. V was pared by 0 bases and J by 1 base, with 3 bases between.

The CDR3 is CAWSEGQEHTIYF. The CDR3 DNA reads TGTGCCTGGAGTGAGGGACAGGAGCACACCATATATTTT. The J gene is TRBJ1-3, the V gene TRBV30; TRBD1 agrees at 8 bases. This CDR3 comprises 13 residues. V dropped 1 base and J dropped 8; count of bases not matched to a gene: 4. Per the germline V gene, CDR1 is GTSNPN and CDR2 is SVGIG (reference sequence).

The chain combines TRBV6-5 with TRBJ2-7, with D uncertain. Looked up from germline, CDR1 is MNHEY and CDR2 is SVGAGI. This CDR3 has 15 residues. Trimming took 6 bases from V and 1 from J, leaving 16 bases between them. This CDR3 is CASRQFLPPSYEQYF. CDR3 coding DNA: TGTGCCAGCAGACAGTTCTTACCACCATCCTACGAGCAGTACTTC.

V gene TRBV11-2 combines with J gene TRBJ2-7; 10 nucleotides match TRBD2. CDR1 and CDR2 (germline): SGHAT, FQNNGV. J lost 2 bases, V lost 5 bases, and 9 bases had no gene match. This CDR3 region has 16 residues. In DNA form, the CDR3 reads TGTGCCAGCAGCCAAGGGTCTAGCGGGGGCCCCTACGAGCAGTACTTC. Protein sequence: CASSQGSSGGPYEQYF.

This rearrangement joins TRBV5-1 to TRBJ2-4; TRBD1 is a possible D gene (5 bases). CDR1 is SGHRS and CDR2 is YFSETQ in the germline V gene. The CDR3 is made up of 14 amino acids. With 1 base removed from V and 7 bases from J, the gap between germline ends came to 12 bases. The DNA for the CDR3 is TGCGCCAGCAGCTTGACAGGATCTGAGAACATTCAGTACTTC. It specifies CASSLTGSENIQYF.

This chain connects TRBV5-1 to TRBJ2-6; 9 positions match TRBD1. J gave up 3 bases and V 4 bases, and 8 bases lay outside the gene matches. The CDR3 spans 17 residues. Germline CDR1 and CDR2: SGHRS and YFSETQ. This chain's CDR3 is CASSGTGTPRGANVLTF. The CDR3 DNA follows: TGCGCCAGCAGCGGGACAGGGACCCCCCGTGGGGCCAACGTCCTGACTTTC.

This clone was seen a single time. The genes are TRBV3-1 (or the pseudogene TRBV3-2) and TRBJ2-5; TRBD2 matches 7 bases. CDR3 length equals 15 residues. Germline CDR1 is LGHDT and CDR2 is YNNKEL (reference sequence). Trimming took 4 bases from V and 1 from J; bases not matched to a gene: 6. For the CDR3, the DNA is TGTGCCAGCAGCCGTGCGGGGGTGTCCCAAGAGACCCAGTACTTC. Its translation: CASSRAGVSQETQYF.

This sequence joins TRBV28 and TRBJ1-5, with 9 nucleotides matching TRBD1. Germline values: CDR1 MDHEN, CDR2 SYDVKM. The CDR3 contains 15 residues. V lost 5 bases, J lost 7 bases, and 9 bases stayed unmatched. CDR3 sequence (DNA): TGTGCCAGCAGTAACTTACAGGGGGCTGAACAGCCCCAGCATTTT. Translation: CASSNLQGAEQPQHF.

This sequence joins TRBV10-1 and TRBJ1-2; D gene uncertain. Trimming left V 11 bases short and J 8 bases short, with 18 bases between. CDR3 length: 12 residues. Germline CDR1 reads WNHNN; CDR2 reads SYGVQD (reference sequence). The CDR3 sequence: CAVINWAKGYTF. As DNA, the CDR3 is TGCGCCGTCATAAACTGGGCGAAGGGCTACACCTTC.

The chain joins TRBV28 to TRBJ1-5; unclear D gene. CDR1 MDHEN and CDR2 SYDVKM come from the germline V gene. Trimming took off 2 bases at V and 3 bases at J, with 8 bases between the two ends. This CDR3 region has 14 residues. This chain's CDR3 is CASSLGQNNQPQHF. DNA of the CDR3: TGTGCCAGCAGTTTAGGTCAGAACAATCAGCCCCAGCATTTT.

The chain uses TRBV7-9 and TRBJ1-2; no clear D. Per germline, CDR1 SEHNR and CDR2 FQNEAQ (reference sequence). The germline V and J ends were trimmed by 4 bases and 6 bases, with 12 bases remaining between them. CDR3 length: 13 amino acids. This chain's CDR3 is CASSSNSGDGYTF. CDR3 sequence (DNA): TGTGCCAGCAGCTCTAATTCGGGTGATGGCTACACCTTC.

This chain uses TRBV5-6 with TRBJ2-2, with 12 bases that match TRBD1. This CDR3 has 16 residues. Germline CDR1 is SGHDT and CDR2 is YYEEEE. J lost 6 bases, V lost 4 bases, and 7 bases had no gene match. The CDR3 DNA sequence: TGTGCCAGCAGCGTACCGGGACAGGGGGCCGCCGGGGAGCTGTTTTTT. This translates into CASSVPGQGAAGELFF.

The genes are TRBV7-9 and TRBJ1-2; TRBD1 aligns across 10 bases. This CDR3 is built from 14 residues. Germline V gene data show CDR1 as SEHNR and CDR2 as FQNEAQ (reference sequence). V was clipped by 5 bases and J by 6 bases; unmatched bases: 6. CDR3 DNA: TGTGCCAGCAGCCCGGGACAGGGGTTGAATGGCTACACCTTC. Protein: CASSPGQGLNGYTF.